The clone carrying this T cell receptor (beta chain) was counted a few times. A junction end diverges from the germline sequence, so it may reflect a read error. The entire patient cohort was treatment-naive prior to thyroid surgery. The germline CDR1 and CDR2 sequences are MNHNY and SVGAGI (reference sequence). The CDR3 has 14 amino acids. These data are taken from a study of metastatic and nonmetastatic thyroid tumors. Using MiXCR, TCRdb re-called clones from the PCR reads. The table records roughly 15,000 clones, roughly 25% of them present only once. This TCR was sampled from a female donor with papillary thyroid cancer or a benign thyroid nodule (not recorded which). Some clones in this sample may be carry-over from other donors' samples. The sequenced sample was tumor tissue. The chain is built from TRBV6-6 and TRBJ1-2; D unresolved. DNA of the CDR3: TGTGCCAGCAGTTTAGACGCGGCCCACTACGGCTACACCTTC. It specifies CASSLDAAHYGYTF.